Each of the 24 T cell receptor beta chains below was sequenced from the same sample in a study of shared clonotypes between healthy human individuals. Sequencing used immunoSEQ multiplex PCR; TCRdb keeps in-frame clones, though not all of them. The sample yields about 2.4 million clones, around 90% seen once. Material for sequencing was naive CD4+ T cells sorted from blood. Subset: CD45RA+ positively selected. Receptors were obtained from a man aged 18-30 years in good health.

The chain recombines TRBV6-1 with TRBJ1-4; TRBD1 is a possible D gene (5 bases). V lost 4 bases to trimming and J lost 5 bases, with 8 bases between them. Germline V gene lookup returns CDR1 MNHNS and CDR2 SASEGT. The length of the CDR3 is 13 residues. As DNA, the CDR3 is TGTGCCAGCAGTGTGGGACGGAATGAAAAACTGTTTTTT. Encoded protein: CASSVGRNEKLFF.

The chain joins TRBV6-1 to TRBJ2-2; a weak D match, TRBD1 (6 bases). This CDR3 has 15 residues. V dropped 6 bases and J dropped 7 bases, with 18 bases sitting between them. CDR1 MNHNS and CDR2 SASEGT come from the germline V gene. CDR3 DNA sequence: TGTGCCAGCAGAGATCGAGGGGGTGGAGGCGGGGAGCTGTTTTTT. This translates into CASRDRGGGGGELFF.

CDR3 sequence: CASSLSPVYEQYF. Here the CDR3 DNA reads TGTGCCAGCAGCTTAAGCCCCGTCTACGAGCAGTACTTC. The chain recombines TRBV7-2 with TRBJ2-7, with unresolved D. The V end was cut by 2 bases, the J end by 3 bases, with 8 bases between. The CDR3 consists of 13 residues. The germline CDR1 and CDR2 sequences are SGHTA and FQGNSA. Variable domain in full (rest from reference TRBV7-2 and TRBJ2-7): GAGVSQSPSNKVTEKGKDVELRCDPISGHTALYWYRQSLGQGLEFLIYFQGNSAPDKSGLPSDRFSAERTGGSVSTLTIQRTQQEDSAVYLCASSLSPVYEQYFGPGTRLTVT.

The J gene is TRBJ1-4, the V gene TRBV19, with 8 nucleotides matching TRBD1. Trimming at V came to 4 bases and at J to 5 bases, leaving 6 bases not matched to a gene. Germline V gene sequence: CDR1 LNHDA, CDR2 SQIVND (reference sequence). The length of the CDR3 is 15 residues. The CDR3 region is CASSTDRGRNEKLFF. DNA of the CDR3: TGTGCCAGTAGTACCGACAGGGGCAGGAATGAAAAACTGTTTTTT.

To note about this clone: The same CDR3 arises from other DNA sequences in this sample as well. This chain links TRBV5-6 with TRBJ1-1; a possible D gene is TRBD1 (6 bases). CDR1 is SGHDT, CDR2 YYEEEE, per germline. This CDR3 contains 13 residues. V lost 1 base to trimming and J lost 4 bases, with 8 bases between them. CDR3 in DNA: TGTGCCAGCAGCTTGCTAGGGGGCACTGAAGCTTTCTTT. Amino acid sequence: CASSLLGGTEAFF.

This clone was observed once. The chain is built from TRBV6-5 and TRBJ2-4; 8 bases map to TRBD2. The ends lost 6 bases at V and 14 bases at J; junction bases unmatched: 12. CDR1 and CDR2 from the germline V gene are MNHEY and SVGAGI. The CDR3 runs 13 residues. CDR3 coding DNA: TGTGCCAGCAGCCAAAACAGGGCCGGGGGGGAGTACTTC. Encoded protein: CASSQNRAGGEYF.

The rearrangement uses TRBV6-1 and TRBJ2-5; D tentatively reads TRBD1 or TRBD2 (5 bases each). Trimming cost V 1 base and J 1 base, with 13 bases left between them. The CDR3 is made up of 16 amino acids. Germline V gives CDR1 MNHNS, CDR2 SASEGT. The CDR3 region is CASSEVIRGPQETQYF. CDR3 DNA: TGTGCCAGCAGTGAAGTTATCCGGGGCCCCCAAGAGACCCAGTACTTC.

This clone was found a few times. CDR3 sequence reads: CASSLPGLDEKLFF. The CDR3 coding sequence is TGTGCCAGCAGCTTACCAGGGTTAGATGAAAAACTGTTTTTT. This chain joins TRBV7-9 and TRBJ1-4; weak D call: TRBD1 (5 bases). Germline lookup yields CDR1 SEHNR and CDR2 FQNEAQ (reference sequence). CDR3 size: 14 residues. With 2 bases removed from V and 6 bases from J, the gap between germline ends came to 10 bases.

V and J are TRBV6-1 and TRBJ1-2; D perhaps matches TRBD1 (6 bases). V lost 6 bases and J lost 4, with 15 bases in between. From germline, CDR1 is MNHNS and CDR2 SASEGT. This CDR3 spans 14 amino acids. The CDR3 DNA sequence: TGTGCCAGCAGCGAGGACAGCTTAGTCTATGGCTACACCTTC. It encodes CASSEDSLVYGYTF.

In this sample, this clone turned up once. The chain has TRBV5-1 and TRBJ2-5, with 10 positions matching TRBD2. There are 18 residues in the CDR3. Germline values: CDR1 SGHRS, CDR2 YFSETQ. V shed 0 bases, J shed 0 bases, and the junction held 8 bases outside the gene matches. This CDR3 reads CASSLAKTSGMYQETQYF. The CDR3 DNA reads as TGCGCCAGCAGCTTGGCCAAAACTAGCGGGATGTACCAAGAGACCCAGTACTTC.

The chain couples TRBV6-5 to TRBJ1-6; D is ambiguous. The V end was cut by 0 bases, the J end by 14 bases, with 11 bases between. Germline CDR1 and CDR2: MNHEY and SVGAGI. The CDR3 has 13 residues. Written as DNA, the CDR3 is TGTGCCAGCAGTTACTCGGGCAGTCTGGCCCTCCACTTT. Protein sequence: CASSYSGSLALHF.

On this clone itself: This specimen includes other DNA sequences encoding the same CDR3. The chain joins TRBV28 to TRBJ1-2; TRBD1 agrees at 10 bases. CDR3 length: 15 amino acids. Germline CDR1 is MDHEN and CDR2 is SYDVKM. The V and J ends lost 5 bases and 2 bases, in that order; junction bases with no gene match: 5. The CDR3 loop is CASSLPGQGNYGYTF. The CDR3 DNA reads as TGTGCCAGCAGTCTCCCGGGACAGGGGAACTATGGCTACACCTTC.

The chain is built from TRBV20-1 and TRBJ2-2; no definite D call. The germline V gene has CDR1 DFQATT and CDR2 SNEGSKA (reference sequence). Trimming pared 3 bases from V and 6 bases from J, leaving 5 bases between. The CDR3 loop spans 11 amino acids. The CDR3 here is CSASWAGELFF. The CDR3 DNA reads as TGCAGTGCTAGCTGGGCCGGGGAGCTGTTTTTT.

V usage is TRBV4-3 and J usage is TRBJ1-5; D gene unclear. Trimming removed 0 bases from V and 3 bases from J, with 9 bases in between. Per germline, CDR1 LGHNA and CDR2 YSLEER. The CDR3 has 15 residues. The CDR3 loop is CASSQDQVPNQPQHF. The DNA for the CDR3 is TGCGCCAGCAGCCAAGATCAGGTCCCCAATCAGCCCCAGCATTTT.

The chain recombines TRBV7-8 with TRBJ2-5; 7 positions agree with TRBD1. Germline loops: CDR1 SGHVS, CDR2 FQNEAQ. CDR3 size: 13 residues. V dropped 5 bases and J dropped 3; count of bases not matched to a gene: 3. CDR3 amino acids: CASSTGQKETQYF. The CDR3 nucleotides are TGTGCCAGCAGCACGGGACAGAAAGAGACCCAGTACTTC.

The gene calls are TRBV18 and TRBJ2-7, with D tentatively TRBD1 or TRBD2 (5 bases each). The CDR3 contains 13 residues. From germline, CDR1 is KGHSH and CDR2 LQKENI. The V end was cut by 3 bases, the J end by 7 bases, with 13 bases between. The CDR3 sequence: CASSPGTRGEQYF. The CDR3 bases are TGTGCCAGCTCACCTGGGACCCGCGGGGAGCAGTACTTC.

V usage is TRBV5-1 and J usage is TRBJ1-2; D not resolved. The germline CDR1 and CDR2 sequences are SGHRS and YFSETQ. Trimming pared 4 bases from V and 4 bases from J, leaving 14 bases between. CDR3 length: 14 residues. DNA for the CDR3: TGCGCCAGCAGCCCCGCGGCCCTACTCTATGGCTACACCTTC. Its translation: CASSPAALLYGYTF.

The chain links TRBV6-6 to TRBJ2-5; 7 bases map to TRBD2. Matching the DNA end better, TRBJ2-7 makes the J call doubtful. The CDR3 runs to 13 residues. In germline, CDR1 is MNHNY, CDR2 SVGAGI (reference sequence). CDR3 in DNA: TGTGCCAGCAGTTCTGCGGGAGAGAACGAGCAGTACTTC. The encoded protein is CASSSAGENEQYF.

This chain uses TRBV5-6 with TRBJ2-5; D is unclear. The CDR3 is 12 amino acids. Germline loops: CDR1 SGHDT, CDR2 YYEEEE. The germline V and J ends were trimmed by 4 bases and 4 bases, with 8 bases remaining between them. CDR3 in DNA: TGTGCCAGCAGCACGAGATCAGAGACCCAGTACTTC. Translated, it gives CASSTRSETQYF.

In regard to this clone: Its ends do not fully match the called genes, so a read error is possible. Other DNA sequences within the sample encode an identical CDR3. This chain joins TRBV28 and TRBJ1-2; no clear D. Germline V gives CDR1 MDHEN, CDR2 SYDVKM. The CDR3 is 11 residues long. The CDR3 region has the DNA TGTGCCAGCAGTTTAGGCTACCGCTATACCTTC. It codes for CASSLGYRYTF.

A few counts support this clone. The chain employs TRBV6-6 and TRBJ2-1, with D tentatively TRBD1 or TRBD2 (5 bases each). The CDR3 has 13 amino acids. Deletions cut 6 bases from V and 4 bases from J, with 10 bases between. Germline CDR1 is MNHNY and CDR2 is SVGAGI (reference sequence). The CDR3 bases are TGTGCCAGCAGGGGGACCAGTTACAATGAGCAGTTCTTC. It translates to CASRGTSYNEQFF.

A word on this clone: This sample also contains other DNA sequences that code for the same CDR3. V usage is TRBV18 and J usage is TRBJ2-7; D is unresolved. The CDR3 contains 13 residues. The ends were cut back, 3 bases at V and 1 base at J, with 7 bases in the middle. Germline lookup yields CDR1 KGHSH and CDR2 LQKENI. The CDR3 bases are TGTGCCAGCTCACCTGACTTGTCCTACGAGCAGTACTTC. Translated, it gives CASSPDLSYEQYF.

This rearrangement joins TRBV15 to TRBJ2-1; D remains unclear. The CDR3 is 13 amino acids. CDR1 and CDR2 (germline): LNHNV, YYDKDF (reference sequence). V gave up 8 bases and J gave up 6 bases, with 14 bases separating them. The chain's CDR3 is CATGPPVGNEQFF. In DNA, the CDR3 is TGTGCCACCGGACCCCCTGTGGGCAATGAGCAGTTCTTC.

The chain couples TRBV28 to TRBJ1-2, with D tentatively TRBD1 (6 bases). Germline V gene lookup returns CDR1 MDHEN and CDR2 SYDVKM. The V and J ends lost 5 bases and 0 bases respectively, with 19 bases between them. The CDR3 covers 17 residues. The CDR3 region has the DNA TGTGCCAGCAGTCAGACAGGACAGTATGTAGCTAACTATGGCTACACCTTC. Protein: CASSQTGQYVANYGYTF.